This T cell receptor beta chain was found in a study of glioma-infiltrating T cells. Amplification of TCR alpha and beta CDR3 regions from RNA used iRepertoire nested multiplex PCR. For one-step reverse transcription and amplification, about 90-450 ng of tissue mRNA or PBMC total RNA was used. TCRdb used MiXCR to reprocess the multiplex PCR reads, holding one entry per CDR3 protein. The data hold 95,000 to 150,000 distinct CDR3 sequences, with about 23% observed a single time. This clonotype was picked up many times. This clonotype originated in a human donor with low-grade glioma or glioblastoma, undergoing nonglioma brain surgery, or in good health (not recorded which). The source material was glioma tissue, nonneoplastic brain tissue, or PBMCs (not recorded which).

The CDR3 protein is CATSRVTRSHNEQFF. The CDR3 DNA sequence: TGTGCCACCAGCAGAGTGACTAGGTCGCACAATGAGCAGTTCTTC. The chain uses TRBV15 and TRBJ2-1; D possibly corresponds to TRBD2 (6 bases). Trimming stripped 1 base from V and 5 bases from J, with 12 bases between. This CDR3 has 15 amino acids. In germline, CDR1 is LNHNV, CDR2 YYDKDF (reference sequence).